The 4 T cell receptor beta chains below were found in one sample sequenced in a study of shared clonotypes between healthy human individuals. Generated by immunoSEQ multiplex PCR, the TCRdb table keeps only in-frame clones and is missing some. The data show approximately 2,300,000 clones, roughly 90% seen once. The source material was naive CD4+ T cells from PBMCs. Specified subset: CD45RA+ positively selected. The receptors stem from a man in his late teens or twenties in good health. Some clones in this sample may be carry-over from other donors' samples.

This sequence joins TRBV19 and TRBJ2-2; 8 bases agree with TRBD1. V lost 5 bases and J lost 0; bases outside the gene matches: 5. In germline, CDR1 is LNHDA, CDR2 SQIVND (reference sequence). The CDR3 is made up of 16 amino acids. In DNA, the CDR3 is TGTGCCAGTAGTCCAATGACAGGGGCGAACACCGGGGAGCTGTTTTTT. This sequence encodes CASSPMTGANTGELFF.

The chain has TRBV10-1 and TRBJ2-7; 11 bases match TRBD2. V lost 9 bases to trimming and J lost 4 bases; unmatched junction nucleotides: 5. The length of the CDR3 is 13 residues. CDR1 is WNHNN and CDR2 is SYGVQD in the germline V gene (reference sequence). CDR3 loop: CARTSGISYEQYF. The DNA of the CDR3 is TGCGCCAGGACTAGCGGGATTTCATACGAGCAGTACTTC.

This clone was counted once. The rearrangement uses TRBV18 and TRBJ2-5; D not resolved. Germline V lookup: CDR1 KGHSH, CDR2 LQKENI. V lost 6 bases, J lost 5 bases, and 22 bases lay in between. The CDR3 runs 16 residues. The CDR3 DNA reads TGTGCCAGCTCCCCCCGATCCACGACTCTGGGGGAGACCCAGTACTTC. Amino acids: CASSPRSTTLGETQYF.

Notes on this clone: Just one base apart from a much larger clone, this may be a read error. The same CDR3 also results from other DNA sequences found in this sample. V usage is TRBV5-1 and J usage is TRBJ1-1; D call uncertain. Germline assignment: CDR1 SGHRS and CDR2 YFSETQ. V was trimmed by 2 bases and J by 0 bases, leaving 5 bases between them. The CDR3 totals 13 residues. The CDR3 DNA is TGCGCCAGCAGCTTAGAAGTGAACACTGAAGCTTTCTTT. This codes for CASSLEVNTEAFF.